This passage covers 24 T cell receptor beta chains from one sample sequenced in a study of blood T cell repertoires in COVID-19. Sequencing was performed with immunoSEQ multiplex PCR; in TCRdb, only in-frame clones are kept and a portion is missing. The sample records about 230,000 clones, under 90% being singletons. Input material: peripheral blood. These receptors were collected from a man aged 50-60 years with COVID-19, enrolled during active disease.

The V call is TRBV19, the J call TRBJ1-6; D not resolved. The CDR3 loop spans 16 amino acids. Germline CDR1 is LNHDA and CDR2 is SQIVND (reference sequence). Trimming shortened V by 6 bases and J by 5 bases, and 17 bases separated the two germline ends. Here the CDR3 reads CASRVSRAGHNSPLHF. CDR3 DNA sequence: TGTGCCAGTAGAGTATCCAGAGCAGGCCATAATTCACCCCTCCACTTT.

The CDR3 DNA is TGTGCCATCAGTGACTCTGGGACAGGGGATCAGCCCCAGCATTTT. Translating it yields CAISDSGTGDQPQHF. The chain carries TRBV10-3 and TRBJ1-5; TRBD1 matches 10 bases. Germline lookup yields CDR1 ENHRY and CDR2 SYGVKD. This CDR3 is built from 15 residues. V was clipped by 3 bases and J by 5 bases; unmatched bases: 4.

The V gene is TRBV3-1 (or the pseudogene TRBV3-2), the J gene TRBJ2-7; TRBD2 aligns across 12 bases. The ends lost 2 bases at V and 1 base at J; junction bases unmatched: 9. The CDR3 consists of 18 residues. Germline CDR1 and CDR2: LGHDT and YNNKEL (reference sequence). CDR3 sequence (DNA): TGTGCCAGCAGCCAAAGCTACCTAGCGGGAGGGCTGTCCTACGAGCAGTACTTC. Encoded protein: CASSQSYLAGGLSYEQYF.

The CDR3 nucleotides read TGTGCCAGCAGTTTCTGGGGCAGGGGGGACTTCTATGGCTACACCTTC. Residues: CASSFWGRGDFYGYTF. The chain has TRBV28 and TRBJ1-2; 7 bases are shared with TRBD1. Germline V gene data show CDR1 as MDHEN and CDR2 as SYDVKM. Trimming took 3 bases from V and 4 from J; bases not matched to a gene: 11. The CDR3 extends over 16 amino acids.

The rearrangement links TRBV7-6 to TRBJ2-2; D remains ambiguous. With 1 base removed from V and 1 base from J, the gap between germline ends came to 7 bases. Germline CDR1 SGHVS, CDR2 FNYEAQ. This CDR3 region has 15 residues. The CDR3 nucleotides are TGTGCCAGCAGCTTAGTGGCAGGGAACACCGGGGAGCTGTTTTTT. This translates into CASSLVAGNTGELFF. The complete variable domain, with remaining parts taken from reference TRBV7-6 and TRBJ2-2, reads GAGVSQSPRYKVTKRGQDVALRCDPISGHVSLYWYRQALGQGPEFLTYFNYEAQQDKSGLPNDRFSAERPEGSISTLTIQRTEQRDSAMYRCASSLVAGNTGELFFGEGSRLTVL.

This sequence joins TRBV9 and TRBJ2-3; TRBD1 matches 9 bases. The V segment lost 0 bases and the J segment 5 bases; nucleotides outside the gene matches: 7. This CDR3 contains 16 residues. Germline V CDR1 and CDR2: SGDLS, YYNGEE. The CDR3 here is CASSVGTGVRKDTQYF. CDR3 nucleotides: TGTGCCAGCAGCGTAGGGACAGGGGTTCGCAAAGATACGCAGTATTTT.

About this clone: Distinct nucleotide sequences in the sample also encode this CDR3. CDR3 bases: TGTGCCAGCAGCTTAGGACTAGCGGGGGGTTACGAGCAGTACTTC. Translation gives CASSLGLAGGYEQYF. The chain is built from TRBV13 and TRBJ2-7; 12 nucleotides agree with TRBD2. Per the germline V gene, CDR1 is PRHDT and CDR2 is FYEKMQ (reference sequence). This CDR3 region has 15 residues. The J segment lost 4 bases and the V segment lost 0 bases, leaving 1 base of the junction unmatched.

The V gene is TRBV6-2 or TRBV6-3, the J gene TRBJ2-7; 12 bases line up with TRBD1. V shed 5 bases and J 3 bases; nucleotides not matched to a gene: 11. In germline, CDR1 is MNHEY, CDR2 SVGEGT. The CDR3 sequence is 17 residues long. The chain's CDR3 is CASSRRIGTGGNYEQYF. In DNA, the CDR3 is TGTGCCAGCAGTCGCCGGATTGGGACAGGGGGCAACTACGAGCAGTACTTC.

The V gene is TRBV5-1, the J gene TRBJ2-1; TRBD2 aligns across 8 bases. V was pared by 4 bases and J by 6 bases, with 6 bases of the junction left unmatched. This CDR3 spans 14 amino acids. Germline V lookup: CDR1 SGHRS, CDR2 YFSETQ. The CDR3 protein is CASSPSGGLNEQFF. The CDR3 nucleotides are TGCGCCAGCAGCCCCAGCGGGGGACTCAATGAGCAGTTCTTC. Full variable domain (rest looked up from reference TRBV5-1 and TRBJ2-1): KAGVTQTPRYLIKTRGQQVTLSCSPISGHRSVSWYQQTPGQGLQFLFEYFSETQRNKGNFPGRFSGRQFSNSRSEMNVSTLELGDSALYLCASSPSGGLNEQFFGPGTRLTVL.

This clone has a single count. The chain combines TRBV9 with TRBJ1-4; D is uncertain. This CDR3 contains 15 residues. Between the trimmed V and J ends, which lost 2 bases and 3 bases, there was a span of 11 bases. CDR1 and CDR2 from the germline V gene are SGDLS and YYNGEE. The CDR3 sequence is CASSVGGFANEKLFF. DNA for the CDR3: TGTGCCAGCAGCGTCGGAGGGTTTGCTAATGAAAAACTGTTTTTT. The entire variable domain, with the rest obtained from reference TRBV9 and TRBJ1-4, is as follows: DSGVTQTPKHLITATGQRVTLRCSPRSGDLSVYWYQQSLDQGLQFLIQYYNGEERAKGNILERFSAQQFPDLHSELNLSSLELGDSALYFCASSVGGFANEKLFFGSGTQLSVL.

As for this clone: The identical CDR3 is also encoded by other nucleotide sequences in the sample. The chain joins TRBV6-5 to TRBJ1-1; 7 nucleotides line up with TRBD1. Germline lookup yields CDR1 MNHEY and CDR2 SVGAGI. The V segment lost 5 bases and the J segment 3 bases; nucleotides outside the gene matches: 6. This CDR3 contains 14 residues. In DNA, the CDR3 is TGTGCCAGCAGTCCGACAGGGTTAGACACTGAAGCTTTCTTT. It encodes CASSPTGLDTEAFF.

The gene calls are TRBV6-5 and TRBJ1-3, with D tentatively TRBD1 (6 bases). Trimming stripped 6 bases from V and 8 bases from J, with 20 bases between. This CDR3 spans 15 amino acids. Looked up from germline, CDR1 is MNHEY and CDR2 is SVGAGI. The CDR3 DNA sequence: TGTGCCAGCAGGGAGGGCGGGGGGCCTACGGACACCATATATTTT. It translates to CASREGGGPTDTIYF.

This clone was found a few times. This chain links TRBV10-3 with TRBJ2-7, with 9 bases fitting TRBD1. The CDR3 spans 17 residues. Trimming took 2 bases from V and 6 from J; bases not matched to a gene: 14. Germline-derived CDR1 and CDR2 are ENHRY and SYGVKD. Written as DNA, the CDR3 is TGTGCCATCAGTGAGACCAGATCCGGGACAGGGCTCCGCGAGCAGTACTTC. The encoded protein is CAISETRSGTGLREQYF.

This CDR3 is CASSSQPGGNTEAFF. The CDR3, as DNA: TGTGCCAGCAGCTCCCAACCAGGGGGCAATACTGAAGCTTTCTTT. The J gene is TRBJ1-1, the V gene TRBV7-3; TRBD1 matches at 8 bases. J gave up 5 bases and V 4 bases, and 9 bases lay outside the gene matches. This CDR3 comprises 15 residues. The germline gives CDR1 SGHTA, CDR2 FQGTGA.

The rearrangement uses TRBV5-4 and TRBJ1-1, with D perhaps TRBD1 (5 bases). V was trimmed by 3 bases and J by 0 bases, leaving 9 bases between them. The germline V gene encodes CDR1 SGHNT and CDR2 YYREEE (reference sequence). The CDR3 runs to 14 residues. CDR3 region: CASSYRNMNTEAFF. In nucleotides, the CDR3 is TGTGCCAGCAGCTACAGGAACATGAACACTGAAGCTTTCTTT.

This clone turned up a few times. The V gene is TRBV6-5, the J gene TRBJ1-5; possibly TRBD1 for D (6 bases). CDR1 is MNHEY, CDR2 SVGAGI, per germline. The V gene lost 8 bases and the J gene lost 4 bases, with 12 bases spanning the gap. CDR3 length equals 13 residues. CDR3 DNA sequence: TGTGCCAGCGGACAGAAAGCGAATCAGCCCCAGCATTTT. Residues: CASGQKANQPQHF.

This clone was recorded once. CDR3 DNA sequence: TGTGCCAGCAGCTTACCGCAGGGGACTGGAAACACCATATATTTT. Its protein product is CASSLPQGTGNTIYF. The chain links TRBV7-2 to TRBJ1-3; D is possibly TRBD1 (6 bases). This CDR3 spans 15 amino acids. The V end lost 2 bases, the J end lost 2 bases, and 10 bases lay between the germline ends. Germline V gives CDR1 SGHTA, CDR2 FQGNSA.

J is TRBJ1-3 and V is TRBV25-1; D possibly corresponds to TRBD1 (5 bases). Germline V gene data show CDR1 as MGHDK and CDR2 as SYGVNS. This CDR3 has 15 amino acids. Trimming shortened V by 5 bases and J by 4 bases, and 15 bases separated the two germline ends. As DNA, the CDR3 is TGTGCCAGCAGTATAAGCCCGGACATCGGAAACACCATATATTTT. Amino acid sequence: CASSISPDIGNTIYF.

The chain joins TRBV4-2 to TRBJ2-7; TRBD2 might be the D (6 bases). Trimming left V 0 bases short and J 6 bases short, with 12 bases between. Germline V gene data show CDR1 as LGHNA and CDR2 as YNFKEQ. The CDR3 length is 14 residues. The CDR3 sequence is CASSQELASVEQYF. The CDR3 coding sequence is TGTGCCAGCAGCCAAGAGCTAGCGTCGGTCGAGCAGTACTTC.

This chain links TRBV19 with TRBJ1-4, with 8 positions matching TRBD1. Germline CDR1 is LNHDA and CDR2 is SQIVND (reference sequence). The V and J ends lost 7 bases and 8 bases, in that order; junction bases with no gene match: 6. The CDR3 is made up of 13 amino acids. As DNA, the CDR3 is TGTGCCAGTAACCTGGACAGGGACGAAAAACTGTTTTTT. It translates to CASNLDRDEKLFF.

This chain connects TRBV4-2 to TRBJ1-1; perhaps TRBD1 as D (6 bases). V lost 1 base to trimming and J lost 3 bases, with 12 bases between them. The germline CDR1 and CDR2 sequences are LGHNA and YNFKEQ. CDR3 size: 15 residues. CDR3 protein: CASSQVSGADTEAFF. DNA for the CDR3: TGTGCCAGCAGCCAAGTCTCAGGGGCCGACACTGAAGCTTTCTTT.

The rearrangement links TRBV7-2 to TRBJ1-4, with D hard to call. The V end lost 6 bases, the J end lost 0 bases, and 20 bases lay between the germline ends. The CDR3 runs 18 residues. The germline gives CDR1 SGHTA, CDR2 FQGNSA. The CDR3 reads CASSQGRQAVATNEKLFF. CDR3 coding DNA: TGTGCCAGCAGTCAAGGCCGGCAGGCTGTTGCAACTAATGAAAAACTGTTTTTT.

The chain combines TRBV5-4 with TRBJ2-3, with D perhaps matching TRBD1 (5 bases). The V and J ends lost 4 bases and 0 bases respectively, with 9 bases between them. CDR3 length equals 14 residues. The germline V gene encodes CDR1 SGHNT and CDR2 YYREEE (reference sequence). The CDR3 protein is CASSQGPSTDTQYF. DNA of the CDR3: TGTGCCAGCAGCCAGGGCCCTAGCACAGATACGCAGTATTTT. The variable domain in full, with the rest retrieved from reference TRBV5-4 and TRBJ2-3, is ETGVTQSPTHLIKTRGQQVTLRCSSQSGHNTVSWYQQALGQGPQFIFQYYREEENGRGNFPPRFSGLQFPNYSSELNVNALELDDSALYLCASSQGPSTDTQYFGPGTRLTVL.

The rearrangement uses TRBV5-1 and TRBJ2-5, with unresolved D. CDR1 and CDR2 from the germline V gene are SGHRS and YFSETQ. Trimming left V 4 bases short and J 5 bases short, with 9 bases between. CDR3 length: 12 amino acids. The CDR3 protein is CASSRASETQYF. The CDR3, as DNA: TGCGCCAGCAGCCGAGCATCGGAGACCCAGTACTTC.